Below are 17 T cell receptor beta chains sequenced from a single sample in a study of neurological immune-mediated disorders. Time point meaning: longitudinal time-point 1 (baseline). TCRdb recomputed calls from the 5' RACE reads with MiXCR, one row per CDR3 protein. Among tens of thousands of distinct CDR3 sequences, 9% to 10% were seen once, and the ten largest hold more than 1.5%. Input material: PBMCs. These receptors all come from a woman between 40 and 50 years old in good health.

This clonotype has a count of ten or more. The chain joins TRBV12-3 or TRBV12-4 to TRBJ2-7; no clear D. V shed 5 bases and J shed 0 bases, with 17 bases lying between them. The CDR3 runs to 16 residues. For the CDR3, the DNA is TGTGCCAGCAGTCCCGCCCGAAGGCAGTCCTCCTACGAGCAGTACTTC. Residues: CASSPARRQSSYEQYF.

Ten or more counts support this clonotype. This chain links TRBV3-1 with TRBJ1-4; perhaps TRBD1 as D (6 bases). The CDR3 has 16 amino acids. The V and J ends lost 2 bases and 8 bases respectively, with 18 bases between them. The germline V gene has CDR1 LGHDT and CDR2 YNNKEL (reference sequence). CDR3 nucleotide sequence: TGTGCCAGCAGCCAAAATTCGGGGGCGCGAGGCGAAAAACTGTTTTTT. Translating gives CASSQNSGARGEKLFF. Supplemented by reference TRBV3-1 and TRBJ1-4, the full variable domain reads DTAVSQTPKYLVTQMGNDKSIKCEQNLGHDTMYWYKQDSKKFLKIMFSYNNKELIINETVPNRFSPKSPDKAHLNLHINSLELGDSAVYFCASSQNSGARGEKLFFGSGTQLSVL.

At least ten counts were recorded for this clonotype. CDR3 nucleotides: TGTGCCAGCAGCTTAGCCCCTTTAAAAGAGACCCAGTACTTC. This sequence encodes CASSLAPLKETQYF. J is TRBJ2-5 and V is TRBV7-2; unclear D gene. The CDR3 loop spans 14 amino acids. Germline V gives CDR1 SGHTA, CDR2 FQGNSA. Trimming took 0 bases from V and 3 from J, leaving 8 bases between them.

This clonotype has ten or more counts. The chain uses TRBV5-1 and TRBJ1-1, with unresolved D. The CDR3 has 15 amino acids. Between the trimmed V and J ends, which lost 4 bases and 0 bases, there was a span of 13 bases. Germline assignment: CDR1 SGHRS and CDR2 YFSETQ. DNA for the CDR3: TGCGCCAGCAGCCCCGGGTCGGGTTTGAACACTGAAGCTTTCTTT. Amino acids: CASSPGSGLNTEAFF. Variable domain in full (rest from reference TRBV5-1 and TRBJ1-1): KAGVTQTPRYLIKTRGQQVTLSCSPISGHRSVSWYQQTPGQGLQFLFEYFSETQRNKGNFPGRFSGRQFSNSRSEMNVSTLELGDSALYLCASSPGSGLNTEAFFGQGTRLTVV.

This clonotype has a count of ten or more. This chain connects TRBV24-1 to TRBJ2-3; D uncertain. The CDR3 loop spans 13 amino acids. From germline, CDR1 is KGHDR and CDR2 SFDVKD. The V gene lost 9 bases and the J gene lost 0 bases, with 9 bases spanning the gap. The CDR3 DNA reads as TGTGCCACCGGAAAAGCTAGCACAGATACGCAGTATTTT. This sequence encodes CATGKASTDTQYF.

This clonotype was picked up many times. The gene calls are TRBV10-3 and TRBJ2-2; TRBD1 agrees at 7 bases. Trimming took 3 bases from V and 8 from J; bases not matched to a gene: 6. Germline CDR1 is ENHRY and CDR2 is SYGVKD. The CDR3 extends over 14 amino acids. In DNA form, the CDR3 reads TGTGCCATCAGTGACGACAGGGCGATGGGGGAGCTGTTTTTT. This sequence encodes CAISDDRAMGELFF.

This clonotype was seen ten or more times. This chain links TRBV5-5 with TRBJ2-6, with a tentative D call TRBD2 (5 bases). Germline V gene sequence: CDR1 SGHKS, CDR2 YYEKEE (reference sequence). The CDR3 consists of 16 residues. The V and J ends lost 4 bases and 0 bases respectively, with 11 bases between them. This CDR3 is CASSLSGSSGANVLTF. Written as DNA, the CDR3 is TGTGCCAGCAGCCTGTCGGGGAGCTCTGGGGCCAACGTCCTGACTTTC. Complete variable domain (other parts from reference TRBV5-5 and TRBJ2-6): DAGVTQSPTHLIKTRGQQVTLRCSPISGHKSVSWYQQVLGQGPQFIFQYYEKEERGRGNFPDRFSARQFPNYSSELNVNALLLGDSALYLCASSLSGSSGANVLTFGAGSRLTVL.

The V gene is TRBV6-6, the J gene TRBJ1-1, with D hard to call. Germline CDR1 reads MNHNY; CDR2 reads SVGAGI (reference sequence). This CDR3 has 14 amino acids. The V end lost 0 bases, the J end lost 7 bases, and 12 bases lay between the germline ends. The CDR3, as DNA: TGTGCCAGCAGTTACTCGAGTGCATGGGGTGAAGCTTTCTTT. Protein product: CASSYSSAWGEAFF.

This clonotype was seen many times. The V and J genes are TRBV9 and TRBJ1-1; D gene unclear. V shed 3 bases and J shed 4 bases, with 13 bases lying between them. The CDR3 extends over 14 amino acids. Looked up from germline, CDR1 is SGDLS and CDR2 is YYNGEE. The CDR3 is CASSAASGRTEAFF. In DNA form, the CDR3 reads TGTGCCAGCAGCGCGGCATCTGGTCGCACTGAAGCTTTCTTT.

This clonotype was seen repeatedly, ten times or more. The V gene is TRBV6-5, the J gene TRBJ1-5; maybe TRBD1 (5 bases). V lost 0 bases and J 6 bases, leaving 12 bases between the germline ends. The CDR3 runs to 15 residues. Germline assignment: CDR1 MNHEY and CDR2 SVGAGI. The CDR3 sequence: CASSYSNTGAQPQHF. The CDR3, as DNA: TGTGCCAGCAGTTACTCGAATACCGGGGCTCAGCCCCAGCATTTT.

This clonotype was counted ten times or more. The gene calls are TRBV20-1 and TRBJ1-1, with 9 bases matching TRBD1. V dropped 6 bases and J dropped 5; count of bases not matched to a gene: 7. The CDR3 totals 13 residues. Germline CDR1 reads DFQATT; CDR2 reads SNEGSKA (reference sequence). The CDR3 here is CSAGTGSHTEAFF. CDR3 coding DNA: TGCAGTGCGGGGACAGGGAGTCATACTGAAGCTTTCTTT.

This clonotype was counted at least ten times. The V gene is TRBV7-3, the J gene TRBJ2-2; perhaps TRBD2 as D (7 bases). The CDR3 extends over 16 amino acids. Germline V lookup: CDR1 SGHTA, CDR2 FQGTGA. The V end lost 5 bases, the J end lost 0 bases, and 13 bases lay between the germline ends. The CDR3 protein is CASSPGGQANTGELFF. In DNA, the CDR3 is TGTGCCAGCAGCCCGGGGGGCCAGGCGAACACCGGGGAGCTGTTTTTT.

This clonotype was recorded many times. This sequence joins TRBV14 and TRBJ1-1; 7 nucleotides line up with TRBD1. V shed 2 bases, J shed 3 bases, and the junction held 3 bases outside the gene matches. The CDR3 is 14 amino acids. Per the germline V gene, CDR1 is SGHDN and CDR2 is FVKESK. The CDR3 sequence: CASSQTGEHTEAFF. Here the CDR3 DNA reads TGTGCCAGCAGCCAAACAGGGGAACACACTGAAGCTTTCTTT.

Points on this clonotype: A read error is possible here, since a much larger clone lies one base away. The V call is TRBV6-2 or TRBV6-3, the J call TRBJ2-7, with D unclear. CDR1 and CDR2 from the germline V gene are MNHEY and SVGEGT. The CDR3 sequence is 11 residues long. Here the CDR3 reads CATALGYEQNF. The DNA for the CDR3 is TGTGCCACCGCTCTAGGGTACGAGCAGAACTTC.

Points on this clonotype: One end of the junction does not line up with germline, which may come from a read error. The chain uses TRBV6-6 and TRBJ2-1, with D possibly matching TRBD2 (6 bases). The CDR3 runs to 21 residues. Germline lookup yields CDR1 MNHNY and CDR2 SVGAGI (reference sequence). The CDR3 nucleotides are TGTGCCAGTAGTTACGCACCACCAGGTCGCGGGGACTCTAAAGTTGACAATGAGCAGTTCTTC. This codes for CASSYAPPGRGDSKVDNEQFF.

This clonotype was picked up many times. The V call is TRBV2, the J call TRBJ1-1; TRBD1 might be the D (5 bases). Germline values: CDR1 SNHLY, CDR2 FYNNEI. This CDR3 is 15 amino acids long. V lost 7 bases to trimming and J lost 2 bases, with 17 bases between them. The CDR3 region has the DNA TGTGCCAGCATCCAGGATGAGGGGATCAACACTGAAGCTTTCTTT. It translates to CASIQDEGINTEAFF.

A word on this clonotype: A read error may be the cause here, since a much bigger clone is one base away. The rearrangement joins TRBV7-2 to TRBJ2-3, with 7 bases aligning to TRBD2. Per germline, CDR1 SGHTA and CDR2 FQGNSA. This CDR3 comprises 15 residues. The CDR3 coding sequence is TGTGCCAACAGCCCAGGGAGCGGGGTTACAGATACGCAGTATTTT. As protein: CANSPGSGVTDTQYF.